This TCR beta chain was profiled in a study of blood T cell repertoires in COVID-19. Study-level background: The origin of the acute and convalescent COVID-19 samples was the United States, Italy and Spain. Sample material is recorded as cDNA or gDNA derived from T cells, B-cell-depleted T cells, or PBMCs.

Authors' methods: From reference gene primer amplification, estimates of nucleated cell counts were derived. Generated by immunoSEQ multiplex PCR, the TCRdb table keeps only in-frame clones and is missing some. V, J and clone size reflect that table, while D and trimming were determined from the DNA. The sample carries some 69,000 clones, about 91% recorded once. Sequences were obtained from peripheral blood. This sequence was found in a woman aged 50 to 65 with active COVID-19.

The CDR3 DNA reads as TGCAGCGTTGAAGATGCCCGCGCCTTCCAAGAGACCCAGTACTTC. It translates to CSVEDARAFQETQYF. The V and J genes are TRBV29-1 and TRBJ2-5; no definite D call. Germline lookup yields CDR1 SQVTM and CDR2 ANQGSEA. V gave up 0 bases and J gave up 1 base, with 12 bases separating them. This CDR3 is built from 15 residues. The full variable domain, its missing parts supplied by reference TRBV29-1 and TRBJ2-5, is SAVISQKPSRDICQRGTSLTIQCQVDSQVTMMFWYRQQPGQSLTLIATANQGSEATYESGFVIDKFPISRPNLTFSTLTVSNMSPEDSSIYLCSVEDARAFQETQYFGPGTRLLVL.